These 3 T cell receptor beta chains were all obtained from the same sample, sequenced in a study. TCRdb independently ran MiXCR on the 5' RACE reads; one entry per CDR3 protein. The sample carries 60,000 to 65,000 distinct CDR3 sequences, 20% to 25% recorded once. Sequences were obtained from memory CD4+ T cells sorted from a lymph node. Subset meaning: memory CD4+ T cells, CD4+CD45RO+CD25-. The receptors here all came from a female donor with breast cancer.

This clonotype came up many times. The chain joins TRBV5-1 to TRBJ1-2, with 12 positions matching TRBD1. The V gene end was trimmed by 4 bases and the J gene end by 1 base; junction bases not matched to a gene: 8. Germline CDR1 and CDR2: SGHRS and YFSETQ. The CDR3 runs to 17 residues. The CDR3 DNA sequence: TGCGCCAGCAGCACCGGGACAGGGGGCAATATTAACTATGGCTACACCTTC. Translation gives CASSTGTGGNINYGYTF.

The rearrangement uses TRBV4-3 and TRBJ2-5, with unresolved D. Germline lookup yields CDR1 LGHNA and CDR2 YSLEER. CDR3 length: 16 amino acids. V was trimmed by 4 bases and J by 5 bases, leaving 20 bases between them. The CDR3, as DNA: TGCGCCAGCAGCCCCTCGGCCACACCCATAGGGGAGACCCAGTACTTC. This translates into CASSPSATPIGETQYF.

This clonotype was counted a few times. V gene TRBV7-2 combines with J gene TRBJ1-5; a possible D gene is TRBD1 (5 bases). V gave up 4 bases and J gave up 13 bases, with 14 bases separating them. The CDR3 covers 12 residues. The V gene's germline CDR1 is SGHTA and CDR2 FQGNSA. The CDR3 DNA reads TGTGCCAGCAGCTCCTCCCGGGACGGACAGCATTTT. Translation: CASSSSRDGQHF.